The 28 T cell receptor beta chains given below trace back to one sample, sequenced in a study of identical twins. TCRdb reprocessed the 5' RACE reads with MiXCR, giving one entry per CDR3 protein. Of about 690,000 distinct CDR3 sequences detected, 21% appear once; the ten largest clones hold about 4.3%. The sample was also linked to a second study, of T cells expressing NK-cell markers.

Specimen: PBMCs. The receptors here all came from a woman aged 18-29 years in good health.

This clonotype was counted a few times. The V call is TRBV20-1, the J call TRBJ2-3, with 10 bases matching TRBD2. The CDR3 runs to 17 residues. From germline, CDR1 is DFQATT and CDR2 SNEGSKA (reference sequence). V gave up 0 bases and J gave up 0 bases; unmatched junction bases: 6. The CDR3 nucleotides are TGCAGTGCTAGAGATACAGGAGCGGGGGGGAGCACAGATACGCAGTATTTT. Translation gives CSARDTGAGGSTDTQYF.

V is TRBV20-1 and J is TRBJ2-1; a weak D match, TRBD2 (5 bases). Germline CDR1 and CDR2: DFQATT and SNEGSKA (reference sequence). Between the trimmed V and J ends, which lost 3 bases and 2 bases, there was a span of 14 bases. This CDR3 region has 15 residues. The CDR3 loop reads CSARKGRDTYNEQFF. The CDR3 DNA is TGCAGTGCTAGGAAAGGCCGGGATACCTACAATGAGCAGTTCTTC.

This clonotype has only a few counts. The V gene is TRBV7-2, the J gene TRBJ1-5; D gene unclear. V was cut by 2 bases and J by 5 bases, with 10 bases left in between. The germline CDR1 and CDR2 sequences are SGHTA and FQGNSA. This CDR3 has 14 amino acids. In DNA form, the CDR3 reads TGTGCCAGCAGCTTAATTCGGGTTGATCAGCCCCAGCATTTT. Amino acid sequence: CASSLIRVDQPQHF.

This rearrangement joins TRBV7-2 to TRBJ2-7, with D possibly being TRBD2 (7 bases). Germline values: CDR1 SGHTA, CDR2 FQGNSA. V was shortened by 4 bases and J by 3 bases, with 13 bases between the two germline ends. CDR3 length: 14 amino acids. CDR3 bases: TGTGCCAGCAGCTCTCCGGGGGGCTACTACGAGCAGTACTTC. This codes for CASSSPGGYYEQYF.

J is TRBJ2-7 and V is TRBV4-3; D possibly matches TRBD1 or TRBD2 (5 bases each). The V and J ends lost 0 bases and 3 bases respectively, with 12 bases between them. The CDR3 is made up of 15 amino acids. Germline lookup yields CDR1 LGHNA and CDR2 YSLEER. The CDR3 is CASSQDFRGRYEQYF. CDR3 DNA: TGCGCCAGCAGCCAAGATTTCCGGGGCCGCTACGAGCAGTACTTC.

This clonotype was found a few times. This chain joins TRBV20-1 and TRBJ1-5; 7 nucleotides match TRBD1. V shed 6 bases, J shed 4 bases, and the junction held 3 bases outside the gene matches. The germline CDR1 and CDR2 sequences are DFQATT and SNEGSKA (reference sequence). The CDR3 runs 12 residues. Here the CDR3 DNA reads TGCAGTGCCGTGACAGGGAATCAGCCCCAGCATTTT. This encodes CSAVTGNQPQHF.

This clonotype was recorded many times. The chain uses TRBV6-5 and TRBJ1-5; tentative D call: TRBD1 (6 bases). The germline V gene encodes CDR1 MNHEY and CDR2 SVGAGI. Trimming cost V 5 bases and J 0 bases, with 11 bases left between them. This CDR3 is built from 15 residues. CDR3 DNA: TGTGCCAGCAGTAGACAGGCCTATAGCAATCAGCCCCAGCATTTT. Translated: CASSRQAYSNQPQHF.

The chain couples TRBV9 to TRBJ2-1; 8 bases fit TRBD2. CDR3 size: 15 residues. The J segment lost 6 bases and the V segment lost 3 bases, leaving 8 bases of the junction unmatched. Germline V CDR1 and CDR2: SGDLS, YYNGEE. CDR3 sequence reads: CASSGVSGIVNEQFF. CDR3 bases: TGTGCCAGCAGCGGAGTTAGCGGGATTGTCAATGAGCAGTTCTTC.

This clonotype was seen repeatedly, ten times or more. The chain couples TRBV6-5 to TRBJ2-2; D might be TRBD1 or TRBD2, each matching 7 bases. The CDR3 contains 14 residues. Germline V gives CDR1 MNHEY, CDR2 SVGAGI. The V and J ends lost 4 bases and 6 bases respectively, with 12 bases between them. CDR3 in amino acids: CASSWQGGAGELFF. Here the CDR3 DNA reads TGTGCCAGCAGTTGGCAGGGGGGGGCCGGGGAGCTGTTTTTT.

This clonotype was observed a few times. The chain is built from TRBV5-6 and TRBJ2-7, with D possibly being TRBD1 (7 bases). The length of the CDR3 is 16 residues. CDR1 is SGHDT, CDR2 YYEEEE, per germline. Trimming pared 0 bases from V and 1 base from J, leaving 14 bases between. CDR3 sequence reads: CASSLAGAGGSYEQYF. The CDR3 DNA sequence: TGTGCCAGCAGCTTGGCCGGGGCAGGGGGGTCCTACGAGCAGTACTTC. Full variable domain (outside the CDR3, taken from reference TRBV5-6 and TRBJ2-7): DAGVTQSPTHLIKTRGQQVTLRCSPKSGHDTVSWYQQALGQGPQFIFQYYEEEERQRGNFPDRFSGHQFPNYSSELNVNALLLGDSALYLCASSLAGAGGSYEQYFGPGTRLTVT.

This chain uses TRBV5-5 with TRBJ2-1; 10 nucleotides align to TRBD2. Germline V CDR1 and CDR2: SGHKS, YYEKEE (reference sequence). J was trimmed by 5 bases and V by 4 bases; bases with no gene match: 9. This CDR3 is 16 amino acids long. The DNA of the CDR3 is TGTGCCAGCAGCATCTTAGCGGGAGGCTGGAACAATGAGCAGTTCTTC. This encodes CASSILAGGWNNEQFF.

The CDR3: CASSSDRGTYEQYF. In DNA, the CDR3 is TGTGCCAGCAGCTCGGACAGGGGAACCTACGAGCAGTACTTC. The chain couples TRBV7-2 to TRBJ2-7; 9 bases match TRBD1. V dropped 4 bases and J dropped 2; count of bases not matched to a gene: 3. This CDR3 comprises 14 residues. The germline V gene encodes CDR1 SGHTA and CDR2 FQGNSA.

This clonotype was picked up a small number of times. The chain couples TRBV9 to TRBJ2-1, with TRBD2 matching 11 bases. The CDR3 length is 16 residues. Germline values: CDR1 SGDLS, CDR2 YYNGEE. Losses at the gene ends were 2 bases for V and 8 bases for J; bases not matched to a gene: 9. CDR3 sequence (DNA): TGTGCCAGCAGCGTGCTAGCGGGAGGTTTTCCCTATGAGCAGTTCTTC. This translates into CASSVLAGGFPYEQFF.

This clonotype occurred a few times. The chain carries TRBV6-1 and TRBJ1-1, with a tentative D call TRBD1 (5 bases). Germline lookup yields CDR1 MNHNS and CDR2 SASEGT. The CDR3 is 12 residues long. V was clipped by 4 bases and J by 8 bases, with 11 bases between them. The DNA of the CDR3 is TGTGCCAGCAGTGCGGGACCTATGGAAGCTTTCTTT. Its protein is CASSAGPMEAFF.

The chain employs TRBV6-2 or TRBV6-3 and TRBJ1-5; D might be TRBD1 (5 bases). Germline CDR1 MNHEY, CDR2 SVGEGT. Trimming stripped 5 bases from V and 5 bases from J, with 19 bases between. The CDR3 is 16 residues long. CDR3 sequence: CASSPEEGTNYQPQHF. CDR3 sequence (DNA): TGTGCCAGCAGTCCCGAGGAAGGGACCAATTATCAGCCCCAGCATTTT.

A few counts support this clonotype. This chain joins TRBV20-1 and TRBJ1-2; D gene unclear. This CDR3 region has 12 residues. With 5 bases removed from V and 8 bases from J, the gap between germline ends came to 15 bases. Germline V CDR1 and CDR2: DFQATT, SNEGSKA (reference sequence). The CDR3 DNA reads as TGCAGTGCTCCCGGGGAAGTTGCAGGCTACACCTTC. Its protein product is CSAPGEVAGYTF.

This clonotype was counted between two and nine times. The gene calls are TRBV11-2 and TRBJ2-3; no reliable D call. Germline V CDR1 and CDR2: SGHAT, FQNNGV. Trimming shortened V by 5 bases and J by 6 bases, and 18 bases separated the two germline ends. The CDR3 runs to 15 residues. The CDR3 here is CASSRTPNAKDTQYF. In nucleotides, the CDR3 is TGTGCCAGCAGCCGTACACCTAACGCTAAGGATACGCAGTATTTT.

This chain uses TRBV29-1 with TRBJ2-1; D unclear. Trimming took off 3 bases at V and 4 bases at J, with 10 bases between the two ends. This CDR3 spans 13 amino acids. Germline lookup yields CDR1 SQVTM and CDR2 ANQGSEA. The CDR3 DNA is TGCAGCGTTGAGAAGACAAGGTACAATGAGCAGTTCTTC. Translating gives CSVEKTRYNEQFF.

In its sample, this clonotype was seen a few times. One end of the junction varies from germline; a read error may be responsible. The genes are TRBV5-1 and TRBJ2-7, with no clear D. Germline CDR1 is SGHRS and CDR2 is YFSETQ. CDR3 length: 13 amino acids. The CDR3 sequence is CASSLDRSYEQYF. The DNA for the CDR3 is TGTGCCAGCAGCTTAGACCGGTCCTACGAGCAGTACTTC. The variable domain in full, with the rest retrieved from reference TRBV5-1 and TRBJ2-7, is KAGVTQTPRYLIKTRGQQVTLSCSPISGHRSVSWYQQTPGQGLQFLFEYFSETQRNKGNFPGRFSGRQFSNSRSEMNVSTLELGDSALYLCASSLDRSYEQYFGPGTRLTVT.

This clonotype was counted a few times. The chain has TRBV12-3 or TRBV12-4 and TRBJ2-1, with 10 bases aligning to TRBD2. With 5 bases clipped from V and 3 bases from J, the junction kept 4 bases outside the gene matches. CDR3 length: 15 amino acids. The CDR3 DNA sequence: TGTGCCAGCAGTCAGCGGGGGGGTTACTACAATGAGCAGTTCTTC. Its translation is CASSQRGGYYNEQFF.

This clonotype was seen a handful of times. The chain couples TRBV7-2 to TRBJ2-1, with 7 bases that match TRBD2. With 3 bases clipped from V and 10 bases from J, the junction kept 6 bases outside the gene matches. Germline CDR1 and CDR2: SGHTA and FQGNSA. This CDR3 has 13 residues. CDR3 amino acids: CASSFRGTKEQFF. CDR3 sequence (DNA): TGTGCCAGCAGCTTTCGGGGGACTAAGGAGCAGTTCTTC.

This clonotype was seen a few times. The V call is TRBV7-9, the J call TRBJ2-7, with 10 bases aligning to TRBD1. This CDR3 spans 14 amino acids. CDR1 and CDR2 from the germline V gene are SEHNR and FQNEAQ (reference sequence). With 3 bases clipped from V and 2 bases from J, the junction kept 1 base outside the gene matches. CDR3 residues: CASSFDRGPYEQYF. CDR3 DNA: TGTGCCAGCAGCTTTGACAGGGGGCCCTACGAGCAGTACTTC.

The chain has TRBV7-2 and TRBJ2-3; 14 bases map to TRBD2. The J segment lost 3 bases and the V segment lost 4 bases, leaving 3 bases of the junction unmatched. Germline V gene data show CDR1 as SGHTA and CDR2 as FQGNSA. This CDR3 region has 16 residues. This chain's CDR3 is CASSSGLAGGTDTQYF. For the CDR3, the DNA is TGTGCCAGCAGCTCCGGACTAGCGGGAGGTACAGATACGCAGTATTTT.

The chain links TRBV11-2 to TRBJ2-1, with D possibly matching TRBD2 (5 bases). This CDR3 comprises 13 residues. Looked up from germline, CDR1 is SGHAT and CDR2 is FQNNGV. The germline V and J ends were trimmed by 0 bases and 12 bases, with 12 bases remaining between them. In nucleotides, the CDR3 is TGTGCCAGCAGCTTAGAAACGAGACTAAGGCAGTTCTTC. Its translation: CASSLETRLRQFF.

Remarks on this clonotype: A junction end diverges from the germline sequence, so it may reflect a read error. This chain uses TRBV7-7 with TRBJ2-3; D not certain. Germline V gene data show CDR1 as SSHAT and CDR2 as FNYEAQ (reference sequence). The CDR3 is made up of 13 amino acids. The CDR3 nucleotides read TGTGCTAGCAGCCCGGATGTCACAGATACGCAGTATTTT. Its protein product is CASSPDVTDTQYF.

The chain recombines TRBV12-3 or TRBV12-4 with TRBJ2-7; D assignment may be TRBD1 or TRBD2 (5 bases each). V was trimmed by 3 bases and J by 1 base, leaving 13 bases between them. CDR3 length: 15 residues. The CDR3 here is CASSFSGRPSYEQYF. As DNA, the CDR3 is TGTGCCAGCAGTTTCTCGGGACGGCCGTCCTACGAGCAGTACTTC.

In this sample, this clonotype turned up a few times. This CDR3 reads CSAEGGLNTGELFF. CDR3 coding DNA: TGCAGCGCAGAGGGGGGACTAAACACCGGGGAGCTGTTTTTT. J is TRBJ2-2 and V is TRBV29-1; TRBD2 is a possible D gene (7 bases). Germline V gene lookup returns CDR1 SQVTM and CDR2 ANQGSEA. V was cut by 7 bases and J by 2 bases, with 14 bases left in between. The CDR3 covers 14 residues.

This rearrangement joins TRBV7-8 to TRBJ2-3, with D perhaps matching TRBD1 (5 bases). Germline V gene sequence: CDR1 SGHVS, CDR2 FQNEAQ. The CDR3 totals 15 residues. Trimming removed 2 bases at V and 6 bases at J, with 15 bases between. The CDR3 spells CASSLRLPGMDTQYF. The CDR3 DNA is TGTGCCAGCAGCTTACGGCTGCCAGGGATGGATACGCAGTATTTT.